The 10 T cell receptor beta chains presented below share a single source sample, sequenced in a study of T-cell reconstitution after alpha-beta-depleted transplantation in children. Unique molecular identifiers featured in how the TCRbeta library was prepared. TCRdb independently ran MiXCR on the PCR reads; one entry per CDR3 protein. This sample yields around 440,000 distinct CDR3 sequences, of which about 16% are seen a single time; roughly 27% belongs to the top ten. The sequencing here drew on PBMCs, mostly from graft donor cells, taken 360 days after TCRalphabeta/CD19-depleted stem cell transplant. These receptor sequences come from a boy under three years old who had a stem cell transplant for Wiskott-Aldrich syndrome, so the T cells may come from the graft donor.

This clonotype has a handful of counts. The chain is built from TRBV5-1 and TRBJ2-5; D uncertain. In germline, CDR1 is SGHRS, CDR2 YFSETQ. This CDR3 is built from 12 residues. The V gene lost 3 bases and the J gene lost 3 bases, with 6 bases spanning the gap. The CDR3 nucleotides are TGCGCCAGCAGCTACCCTAAAGAGACCCAGTACTTC. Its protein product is CASSYPKETQYF. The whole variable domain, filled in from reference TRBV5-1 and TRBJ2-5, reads KAGVTQTPRYLIKTRGQQVTLSCSPISGHRSVSWYQQTPGQGLQFLFEYFSETQRNKGNFPGRFSGRQFSNSRSEMNVSTLELGDSALYLCASSYPKETQYFGPGTRLLVL.

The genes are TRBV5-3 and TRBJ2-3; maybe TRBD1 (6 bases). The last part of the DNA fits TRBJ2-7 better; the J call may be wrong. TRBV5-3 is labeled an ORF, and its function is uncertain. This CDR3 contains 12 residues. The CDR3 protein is CATAGDPNEQYF. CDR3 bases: TGTGCCACCGCAGGGGATCCCAACGAGCAGTACTTC.

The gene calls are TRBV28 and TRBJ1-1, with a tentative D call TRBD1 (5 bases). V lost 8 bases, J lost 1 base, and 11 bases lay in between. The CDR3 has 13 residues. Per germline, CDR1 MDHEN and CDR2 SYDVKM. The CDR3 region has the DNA TGTGCCAGCCATAACGACAGGAACACTGAAGCTTTCTTT. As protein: CASHNDRNTEAFF.

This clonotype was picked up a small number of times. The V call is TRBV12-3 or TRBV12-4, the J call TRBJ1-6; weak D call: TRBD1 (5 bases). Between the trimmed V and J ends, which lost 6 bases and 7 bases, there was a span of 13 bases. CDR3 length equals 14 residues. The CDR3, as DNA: TGTGCCAGCAGCCAGGGAAAGGGCAATTCACCCCTCCACTTT. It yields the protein CASSQGKGNSPLHF.

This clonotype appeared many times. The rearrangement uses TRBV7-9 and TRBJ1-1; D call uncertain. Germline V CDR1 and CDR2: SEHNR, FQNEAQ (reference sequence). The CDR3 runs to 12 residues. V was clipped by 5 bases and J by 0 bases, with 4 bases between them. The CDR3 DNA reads TGTGCCAGCAGCAAGGTGAACACTGAAGCTTTCTTT. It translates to CASSKVNTEAFF.

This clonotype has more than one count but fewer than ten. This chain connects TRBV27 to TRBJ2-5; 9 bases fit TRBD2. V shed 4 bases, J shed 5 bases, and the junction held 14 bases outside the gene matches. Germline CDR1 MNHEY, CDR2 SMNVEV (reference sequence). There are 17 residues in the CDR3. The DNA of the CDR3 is TGTGCCAGCAGTTCTCGACTAGCGGATGGGCGCAGGGAGACCCAGTACTTC. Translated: CASSSRLADGRRETQYF.

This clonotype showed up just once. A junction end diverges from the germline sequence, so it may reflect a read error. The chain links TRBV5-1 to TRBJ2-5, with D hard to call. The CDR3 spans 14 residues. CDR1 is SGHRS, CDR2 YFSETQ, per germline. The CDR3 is CTSSSSRLQETQYF. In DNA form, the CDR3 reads TGCACCAGCAGCTCGTCCAGGCTCCAAGAGACCCAGTACTTC.

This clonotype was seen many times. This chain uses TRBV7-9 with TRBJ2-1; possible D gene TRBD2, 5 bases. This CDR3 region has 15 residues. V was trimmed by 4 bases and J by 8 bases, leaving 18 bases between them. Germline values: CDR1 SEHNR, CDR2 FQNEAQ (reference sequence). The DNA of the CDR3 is TGTGCCAGCAGCTCTTCCGGACGGGGAATAGATGAGCAGTTCTTC. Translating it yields CASSSSGRGIDEQFF.

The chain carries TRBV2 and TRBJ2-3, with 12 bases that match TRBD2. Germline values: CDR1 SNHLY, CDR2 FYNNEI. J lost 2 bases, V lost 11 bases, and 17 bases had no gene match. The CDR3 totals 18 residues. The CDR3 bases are TGTGCCTTCAGTCGCCGGACCAGACTAGCGGGGGACACAGATACGCAGTATTTT. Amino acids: CAFSRRTRLAGDTDTQYF.

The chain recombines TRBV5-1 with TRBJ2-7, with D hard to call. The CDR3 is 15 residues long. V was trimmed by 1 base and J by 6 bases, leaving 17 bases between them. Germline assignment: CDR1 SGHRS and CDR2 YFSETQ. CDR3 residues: CASSLKHSAVSEQYF. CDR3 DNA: TGCGCCAGCAGCTTGAAGCACAGTGCGGTCTCCGAGCAGTACTTC.